This entry lists 3 T cell receptor beta chains sequenced from one sample in a study of cytomegalovirus exposure and HLA in healthy donors (dated by TCRdb to about 2017). Library preparation used the immunoSEQ multiplex PCR assay. A mixture of 60 forward primers for TCR Vbeta segments and 13 reverse primers for TCR Jbeta segments was used in the multiplex PCR. Entries here come from immuneACCESS through TCRdb and include only in-frame sequences with V and J called. Some clones fail to appear in such tables; in the studies checked, an unresolved V gene covers under half of the shortfall, and the cause of the remainder is unknown. This sample lists 190,000 or so clones; roughly four fifths were detected once. The leading ten clones occupy over 1.5% of the sample. The sequenced sample was PBMCs. The origin of the receptors is a man aged 45-65 years in good health and CMV-seronegative.

V usage is TRBV5-1 and J usage is TRBJ2-7; 9 nucleotides align to TRBD1. CDR1 and CDR2 (germline): SGHRS, YFSETQ. The J segment lost 4 bases and the V segment lost 0 bases, leaving 2 bases of the junction unmatched. The CDR3 contains 14 residues. CDR3 nucleotides: TGCGCCAGCAGCTTGGGGACAGGGGAATACGAGCAGTACTTC. As protein: CASSLGTGEYEQYF. Looking up the rest from reference TRBV5-1 and TRBJ2-7 gives the full variable domain: KAGVTQTPRYLIKTRGQQVTLSCSPISGHRSVSWYQQTPGQGLQFLFEYFSETQRNKGNFPGRFSGRQFSNSRSEMNVSTLELGDSALYLCASSLGTGEYEQYFGPGTRLTVT.

The chain carries TRBV10-3 and TRBJ1-2; 7 nucleotides align to TRBD1. The junction had 5 bases not matched to a gene; V was cut back by 0 bases and J by 4 bases. From germline, CDR1 is ENHRY and CDR2 SYGVKD. This CDR3 has 15 amino acids. CDR3 protein: CAISESGTGVYGYTF. The CDR3 nucleotides read TGTGCCATCAGTGAGTCGGGAACAGGGGTCTATGGCTACACCTTC.

V usage is TRBV9 and J usage is TRBJ1-1; TRBD1 agrees at 7 bases. This CDR3 comprises 16 residues. Germline values: CDR1 SGDLS, CDR2 YYNGEE. With 4 bases clipped from V and 0 bases from J, the junction kept 9 bases outside the gene matches. The CDR3 nucleotides are TGTGCCAGCAGCAGGAGAGGGGGACAGCTGAACACTGAAGCTTTCTTT. Protein: CASSRRGGQLNTEAFF.